Detailed here is one T cell receptor beta chain. Its antigen is undetermined. The data originate from a study of identical twins. Study-wide results and caveats: Rather than following the same donors, the conclusions depended on cross-sectional statistical analysis.

MiXCR was run by TCRdb on the 5' RACE reads, yielding one entry per CDR3 protein. The sample yields some 300,000 distinct CDR3 sequences, around 12% seen once. The data were also submitted as part of a second study, on yellow fever vaccine responses in identical twins.

The sequenced sample was CD8+ T cells sorted from blood. This clonotype was sampled from a woman under 30 in good health.

Written as DNA, the CDR3 is TGTGCCAGCAGCCCAACAAAGGGAGAGTACACCGGGGAGCTGTTTTTT. Its protein product is CASSPTKGEYTGELFF. The gene calls are TRBV7-3 and TRBJ2-2; D possibly corresponds to TRBD2 (5 bases). V was clipped by 5 bases and J by 3 bases, with 16 bases between them. The germline gives CDR1 SGHTA, CDR2 FQGTGA. The CDR3 length is 16 residues.